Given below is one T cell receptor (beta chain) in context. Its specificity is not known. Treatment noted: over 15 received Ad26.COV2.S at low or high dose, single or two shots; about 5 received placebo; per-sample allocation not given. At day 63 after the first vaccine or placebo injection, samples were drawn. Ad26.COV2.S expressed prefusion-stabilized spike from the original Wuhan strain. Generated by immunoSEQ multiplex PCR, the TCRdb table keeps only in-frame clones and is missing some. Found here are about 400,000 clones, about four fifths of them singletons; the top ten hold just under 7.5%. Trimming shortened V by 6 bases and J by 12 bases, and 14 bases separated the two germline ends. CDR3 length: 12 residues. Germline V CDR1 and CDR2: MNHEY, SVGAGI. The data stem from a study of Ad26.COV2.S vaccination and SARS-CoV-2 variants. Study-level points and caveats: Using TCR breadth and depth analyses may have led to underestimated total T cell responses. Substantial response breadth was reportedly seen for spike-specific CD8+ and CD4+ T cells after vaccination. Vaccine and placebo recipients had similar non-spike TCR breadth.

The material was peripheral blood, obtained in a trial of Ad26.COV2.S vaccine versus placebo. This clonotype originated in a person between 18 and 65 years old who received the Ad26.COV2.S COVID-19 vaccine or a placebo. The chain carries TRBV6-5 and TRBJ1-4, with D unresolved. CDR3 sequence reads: CASSDDARELFF. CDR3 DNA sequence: TGTGCCAGCAGCGACGACGCCCGAGAACTGTTTTTT.